This entry lists 17 T cell receptor beta chains sequenced from one sample in a study of vaccination and CD4 T cells after COVID-19. Cultured CD4+ T cell DNA underwent sequencing with the Oncomine TCR Beta short-read assay. TCRdb reprocessed the PCR reads via MiXCR and lists one record per CDR3 protein. Of about 7,100 distinct CDR3 sequences in the sample, roughly 64% were seen once. These TCRs' antigens remain unknown. The treatment: roughly ten-day PBMC culture with coronavirus spike peptide pools or control peptides (ViraFEST assay). The specimen sequenced was CD4+ T cells from blood, cultured in vitro. The receptors shown here come from a human donor who had recovered from COVID-19.

Remarks on this clonotype: The junction departs from germline at one end; a sequencing error may be responsible. This chain links TRBV7-7 with TRBJ1-1, with D uncertain. Looked up from germline, CDR1 is SSHAT and CDR2 is FNYEAQ (reference sequence). The CDR3 consists of 13 residues. Here the CDR3 reads CASSQSYNTEAFF. As DNA, the CDR3 is TGTGCTAGCAGCCAATCCTATAACACTGAAGCTTTCTTT.

V gene TRBV27 combines with J gene TRBJ2-7; 8 nucleotides line up with TRBD1. The V and J ends lost 0 bases and 7 bases, in that order; junction bases with no gene match: 5. The CDR3 totals 14 residues. The germline CDR1 and CDR2 sequences are MNHEY and SMNVEV (reference sequence). This CDR3 is CASSLSQGAQEQYF. In DNA, the CDR3 is TGTGCCAGCAGTTTATCCCAGGGGGCGCAAGAGCAGTACTTC.

The chain employs TRBV27 and TRBJ1-1; TRBD1 agrees at 9 bases. Germline-derived CDR1 and CDR2 are MNHEY and SMNVEV (reference sequence). The V segment lost 0 bases and the J segment 4 bases; nucleotides outside the gene matches: 0. The CDR3 is 14 residues long. CDR3 in amino acids: CASSLSTGGTEAFF. The CDR3 coding sequence is TGTGCCAGCAGTTTATCGACAGGGGGCACTGAAGCTTTCTTT.

This sequence joins TRBV2 and TRBJ2-7; D possibly corresponds to TRBD2 (6 bases). Trimming shortened V by 3 bases and J by 3 bases, and 9 bases separated the two germline ends. This CDR3 comprises 13 residues. Germline CDR1 and CDR2: SNHLY and FYNNEI. CDR3 residues: CASSDPGLYEQYF. Here the CDR3 DNA reads TGTGCCAGCAGTGATCCGGGACTCTACGAGCAGTACTTC.

The chain is built from TRBV12-3 or TRBV12-4 and TRBJ1-1, with 7 bases identical to TRBD1. The trim removed 5 bases at V and 1 base at J, leaving 1 base unmatched. This CDR3 contains 13 residues. The DNA for the CDR3 is TGTGCCAGCAGTCCAGGGGGGAACACTGAAGCTTTCTTT. As protein: CASSPGGNTEAFF.

The CDR3 DNA reads as TGTGCCAGCAGTTTTCCGGGACAGGGGGCGCGTTATTCACCCCTCCACTTT. This translates into CASSFPGQGARYSPLHF. The V call is TRBV6-2 or TRBV6-3, the J call TRBJ1-6; 12 bases match TRBD1. V shed 4 bases, J shed 8 bases, and the junction held 9 bases outside the gene matches. CDR1 and CDR2 from the germline V gene are MNHEY and SVGEGT. The length of the CDR3 is 17 residues.

The rearrangement links TRBV20-1 to TRBJ1-2; D is undetermined. V lost 6 bases to trimming and J lost 2 bases, with 4 bases between them. The CDR3 is 10 residues long. CDR1 is DFQATT and CDR2 is SNEGSKA in the germline V gene (reference sequence). The CDR3: CSAENYGYTF. CDR3 bases: TGCAGTGCAGAGAACTATGGCTACACCTTC.

The rearrangement links TRBV7-9 to TRBJ2-5; 7 bases fit TRBD2. CDR3 size: 14 residues. The trim removed 4 bases at V and 5 bases at J, leaving 7 bases unmatched. From germline, CDR1 is SEHNR and CDR2 FQNEAQ (reference sequence). The CDR3 region has the DNA TGTGCCAGCAGCTCGGCCGGACTAGATGAGACCCAGTACTTC. Translation gives CASSSAGLDETQYF.

This rearrangement joins TRBV7-9 to TRBJ1-1, with no clear D. The V end lost 4 bases, the J end lost 1 base, and 7 bases lay between the germline ends. CDR3 length: 13 residues. Germline assignment: CDR1 SEHNR and CDR2 FQNEAQ (reference sequence). CDR3 bases: TGTGCCAGCAGCTCCCAGGAGAACACTGAAGCTTTCTTT. Translated: CASSSQENTEAFF.

This clonotype was seen a few times. The chain links TRBV20-1 to TRBJ1-2, with 7 bases identical to TRBD1. Germline CDR1 DFQATT, CDR2 SNEGSKA (reference sequence). Trimming at V came to 2 bases and at J to 9 bases, leaving 12 bases not matched to a gene. The CDR3 totals 14 residues. The CDR3 spells CSARLSQGEFSYTF. In nucleotides, the CDR3 is TGCAGTGCTAGATTAAGCCAGGGGGAATTTAGCTACACCTTC.

The gene calls are TRBV6-1 and TRBJ2-2; D is unresolved. V lost 9 bases and J 4 bases, leaving 12 bases between the germline ends. Per germline, CDR1 MNHNS and CDR2 SASEGT. The CDR3 length is 13 residues. In DNA, the CDR3 is TGTGCCAGTAGGGAATGGGGCACCGGGGAGCTGTTTTTT. It encodes CASREWGTGELFF.

This clonotype has a single count. The rearrangement uses TRBV20-1 and TRBJ1-2, with 9 nucleotides matching TRBD1. The V gene's germline CDR1 is DFQATT and CDR2 SNEGSKA (reference sequence). Unmatched junction bases numbered 4, after V lost 6 bases and J lost 8 bases. CDR3 length: 11 residues. DNA of the CDR3: TGCAGTGCGTGGGACAGGGAAGGCTACACCTTC. Translation gives CSAWDREGYTF.

Only a few counts were recorded for this clonotype. The chain recombines TRBV4-3 with TRBJ2-5; D possibly corresponds to TRBD1 (6 bases). Per the germline V gene, CDR1 is LGHNA and CDR2 is YSLEER. Trimming pared 3 bases from V and 4 bases from J, leaving 18 bases between. The CDR3 extends over 16 amino acids. The CDR3 here is CASSHDTGLGGETQYF. As DNA, the CDR3 is TGCGCCAGCAGCCACGACACAGGGCTGGGCGGAGAGACCCAGTACTTC.

The rearrangement joins TRBV27 to TRBJ1-5; D remains ambiguous. The germline V and J ends were trimmed by 6 bases and 2 bases, with 14 bases remaining between them. The length of the CDR3 is 15 residues. Per the germline V gene, CDR1 is MNHEY and CDR2 is SMNVEV (reference sequence). The CDR3 protein is CASSEALRGNQPQHF. CDR3 bases: TGTGCCAGCAGCGAGGCGTTGCGGGGCAATCAGCCCCAGCATTTT.

This clonotype was counted a few times. This sequence joins TRBV6-1 and TRBJ1-2, with TRBD1 matching 8 bases. Germline values: CDR1 MNHNS, CDR2 SASEGT. The CDR3 sequence is 14 residues long. J lost 3 bases, V lost 6 bases, and 6 bases had no gene match. The CDR3 DNA reads TGTGCCAGCAGCCGCGGACAGGGCGACTATGGCTACACCTTC. As protein: CASSRGQGDYGYTF.

The rearrangement joins TRBV10-3 to TRBJ2-3, with 10 bases fitting TRBD2. The germline V gene encodes CDR1 ENHRY and CDR2 SYGVKD. V lost 3 bases, J lost 2 bases, and 2 bases stayed unmatched. The CDR3 totals 15 residues. The CDR3 is CAISDSGGLTDTQYF. Written as DNA, the CDR3 is TGTGCCATCAGTGATAGCGGGGGGCTCACAGATACGCAGTATTTT.

The chain joins TRBV6-5 to TRBJ1-1; D is possibly TRBD1 (5 bases). Germline V gene lookup returns CDR1 MNHEY and CDR2 SVGAGI. V was clipped by 1 base and J by 6 bases, with 9 bases between them. The CDR3 is 13 residues long. The CDR3 sequence: CASSYWDDSEAFF. In nucleotides, the CDR3 is TGTGCCAGCAGTTACTGGGACGACTCTGAAGCTTTCTTT.